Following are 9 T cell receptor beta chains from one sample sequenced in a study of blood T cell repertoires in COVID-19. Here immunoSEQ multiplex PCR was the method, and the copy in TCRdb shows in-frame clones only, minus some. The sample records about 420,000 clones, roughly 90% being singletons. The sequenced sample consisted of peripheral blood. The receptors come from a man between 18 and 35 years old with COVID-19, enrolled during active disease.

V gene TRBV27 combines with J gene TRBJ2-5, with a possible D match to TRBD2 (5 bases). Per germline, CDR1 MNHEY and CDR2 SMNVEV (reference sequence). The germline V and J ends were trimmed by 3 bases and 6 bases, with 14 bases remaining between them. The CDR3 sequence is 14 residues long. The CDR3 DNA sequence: TGTGCCAGCAGTTTGTTAGAGGGTTCGAAGACCCAGTACTTC. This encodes CASSLLEGSKTQYF.

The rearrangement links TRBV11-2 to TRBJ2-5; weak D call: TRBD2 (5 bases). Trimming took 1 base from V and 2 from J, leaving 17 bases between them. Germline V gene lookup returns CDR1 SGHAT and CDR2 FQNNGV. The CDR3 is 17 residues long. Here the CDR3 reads CASSLVGGPTLQETQYF. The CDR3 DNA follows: TGTGCCAGCAGCTTAGTAGGAGGTCCAACTCTACAAGAGACCCAGTACTTC.

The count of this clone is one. CDR3 sequence: CASSTGTATGEQYF. In DNA form, the CDR3 reads TGTGCCAGCAGCACCGGGACCGCGACAGGAGAGCAGTACTTC. This chain connects TRBV7-9 to TRBJ2-7; possibly TRBD1 for D (6 bases). V was clipped by 5 bases and J by 7 bases, with 18 bases between them. Germline V gene sequence: CDR1 SEHNR, CDR2 FQNEAQ (reference sequence). This CDR3 region has 14 residues.

CDR3 sequence: CASSPSGQALPNEKLFF. The CDR3 nucleotides are TGCGCCAGCAGCCCTTCAGGACAGGCATTGCCTAATGAAAAACTGTTTTTT. This chain joins TRBV4-1 and TRBJ1-4, with TRBD1 matching over 7 bases. Trimming took 4 bases from V and 3 from J; bases not matched to a gene: 11. This CDR3 region has 17 residues. Germline CDR1 is MGHRA and CDR2 is YSYEKL.

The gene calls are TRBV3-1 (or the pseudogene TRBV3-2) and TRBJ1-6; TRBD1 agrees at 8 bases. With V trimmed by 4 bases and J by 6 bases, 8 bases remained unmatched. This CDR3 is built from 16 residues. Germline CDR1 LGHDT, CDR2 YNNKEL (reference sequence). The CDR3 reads CASSPGQGWGNSPLHF. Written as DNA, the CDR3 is TGTGCCAGCAGCCCCGGACAGGGATGGGGTAATTCACCCCTCCACTTT.

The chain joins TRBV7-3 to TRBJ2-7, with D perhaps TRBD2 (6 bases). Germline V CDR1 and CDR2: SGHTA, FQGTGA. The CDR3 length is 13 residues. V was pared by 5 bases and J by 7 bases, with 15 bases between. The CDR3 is CASSPWAGKEQYF. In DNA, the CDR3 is TGTGCCAGCAGCCCTTGGGCGGGGAAGGAGCAGTACTTC.

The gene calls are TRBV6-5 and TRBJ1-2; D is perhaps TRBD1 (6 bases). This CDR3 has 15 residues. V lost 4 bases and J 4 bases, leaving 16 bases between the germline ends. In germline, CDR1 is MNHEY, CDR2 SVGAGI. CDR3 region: CASSSKGHPSYGYTF. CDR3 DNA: TGTGCCAGCAGTTCTAAGGGACACCCCTCCTATGGCTACACCTTC.

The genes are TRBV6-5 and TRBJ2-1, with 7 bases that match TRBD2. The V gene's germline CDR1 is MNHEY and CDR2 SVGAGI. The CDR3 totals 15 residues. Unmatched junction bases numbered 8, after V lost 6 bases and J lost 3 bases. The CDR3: CASREGGRIYNEQFF. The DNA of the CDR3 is TGTGCCAGCAGAGAGGGAGGGAGGATCTACAATGAGCAGTTCTTC.

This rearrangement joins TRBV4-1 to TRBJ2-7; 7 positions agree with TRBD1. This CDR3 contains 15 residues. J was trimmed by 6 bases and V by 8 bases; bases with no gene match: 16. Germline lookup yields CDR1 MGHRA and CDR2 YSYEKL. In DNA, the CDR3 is TGCGCCAGCCGAAACCGACAGGGCAAAGGGTTCGAGCAGTACTTC. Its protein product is CASRNRQGKGFEQYF.